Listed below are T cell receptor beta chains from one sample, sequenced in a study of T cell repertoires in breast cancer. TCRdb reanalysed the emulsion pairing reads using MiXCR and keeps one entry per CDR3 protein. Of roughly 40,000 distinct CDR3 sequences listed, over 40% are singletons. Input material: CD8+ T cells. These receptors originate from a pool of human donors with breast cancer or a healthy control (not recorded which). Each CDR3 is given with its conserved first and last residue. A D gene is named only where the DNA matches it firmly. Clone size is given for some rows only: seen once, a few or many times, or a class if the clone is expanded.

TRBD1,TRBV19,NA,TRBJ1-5,TGTGCCAGTAGCCGACAGGGGGTTAGCAATCAGCCCCAGCATTTT,CASSRQGVSNQPQHF
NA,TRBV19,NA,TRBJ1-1,TGTGCCAGTAGTCACAGCTGGGGGGGAAACGCTGAAGCTTTCTTT,CASSHSWGGNAEAFF
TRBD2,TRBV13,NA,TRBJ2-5,TGCGCCAGCAGCCCCGGACTAGCGGGAGAGTCGGAGACCCAGTACTTC,CASSPGLAGESETQYF
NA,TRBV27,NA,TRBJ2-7,TGTGCCAACAGTCGCCTGGGGAGCTCCTACGAGCAGTACTTC,CANSRLGSSYEQYF
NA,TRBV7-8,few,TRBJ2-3,TGTGCCAGCAGCTTAGTTCTTGGTCGCCCTTCTATAGGTAGCACAGATACGCAGTATTTT,CASSLVLGRPSIGSTDTQYF
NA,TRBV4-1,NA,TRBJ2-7,TGCGCCAGCAGCCAAGAGCCCCTAACCTACGAGCAGTACTTC,CASSQEPLTYEQYF
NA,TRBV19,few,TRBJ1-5,TGTGCCAGTAGTATGGGCCGGGATCAGCCCCAGCATTTT,CASSMGRDQPQHF
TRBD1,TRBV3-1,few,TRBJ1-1,TGTGCCAGCAGCTTCCGACAGGGGAACACTGAAGCTTTCTTT,CASSFRQGNTEAFF
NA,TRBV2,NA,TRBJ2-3,TGTGCCAGCCACAGCACAGATACGCAGTATTTT,CASHSTDTQYF
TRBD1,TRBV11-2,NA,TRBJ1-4,TGTGCCAGCAGCTCTGACAGGGGCAGTGAAAAACTGCTTTTT,CASSSDRGSEKLLF
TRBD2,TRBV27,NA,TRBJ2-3,TGTGCCAGCAGCTCAACCTATAGCGGGGGGCGAGATACGCAGTATTTT,CASSSTYSGGRDTQYF
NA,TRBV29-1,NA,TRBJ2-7,TGCAGCGTTGAAGTTTGGTCAGGGAAGAACGAGCAGTACTTC,CSVEVWSGKNEQYF
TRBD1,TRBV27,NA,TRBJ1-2,TGTGCCAGCAGTTTATTTGGACAGGCCCCGGGTGGCTACACCTTC,CASSLFGQAPGGYTF
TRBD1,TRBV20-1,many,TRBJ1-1,TGCAGTGCTAACACCAGGGGGCTTGTTACTGAAGCTTTCTTT,CSANTRGLVTEAFF
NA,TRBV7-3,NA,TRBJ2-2,TGTGCCAGCAGCGACGGGGGAACCGGGGAGCTGTTTTTT,CASSDGGTGELFF
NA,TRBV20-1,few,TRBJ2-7,TGCAGTGCTGCCGCCTTCTGGGGCGAGCAGTACTTC,CSAAAFWGEQYF
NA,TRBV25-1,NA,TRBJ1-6,TGTGCCAGCTCCAGGGGTAGGAATTCACCCCTCCACTTT,CASSRGRNSPLHF
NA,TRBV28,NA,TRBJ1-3,TGTGCCAGCAGTTTCGTCAGGACCTCTGGAAACACCATATATTTT,CASSFVRTSGNTIYF
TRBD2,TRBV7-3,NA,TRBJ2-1,TGTGCCAGCAGCCTAGCGGGGGGGCCTCTGAATGAGCAGTTCTTC,CASSLAGGPLNEQFF
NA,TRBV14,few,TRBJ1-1,TGTGCCAGCAGTCATGCAGGCGCCATGAACACTGAAGCTTTCTTT,CASSHAGAMNTEAFF
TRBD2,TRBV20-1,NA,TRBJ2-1,TGCAGTGCCAACCCAGCGGGAGTGGGTGAGCAGTTCTTC,CSANPAGVGEQFF
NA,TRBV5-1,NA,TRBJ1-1,TGCGCCAGCAGCTTCTCCGAGGGTGGCTACACTGAAGCTTTCTTT,CASSFSEGGYTEAFF
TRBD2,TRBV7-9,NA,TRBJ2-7,TGTGCCAGCAGCTTAGGCGGGGGTAACATGAACGAGCAGTGCTTC,CASSLGGGNMNEQCF
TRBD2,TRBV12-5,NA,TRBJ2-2,TGTGCTAGTAGCGGGGCCCAAGTCCAGGCAGGGGAGCTGTTTTTT,CASSGAQVQAGELFF
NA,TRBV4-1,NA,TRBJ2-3,TGCGCCAGCAGCCAAGAATTTTCAAGGGATACGCAGTATTTT,CASSQEFSRDTQYF
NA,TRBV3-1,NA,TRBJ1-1,TGTGCCAGCAGCCGTCAAGGGGGGGGGAACACTGAAGCTTTCTTT,CASSRQGGGNTEAFF
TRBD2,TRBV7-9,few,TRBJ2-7,TGTGCCAGCAGCTTATCCGCGGGAGCATCCTACGAGCAGTACTTC,CASSLSAGASYEQYF
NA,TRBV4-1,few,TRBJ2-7,TGCGCCAGCAGCCAAGATGAAGGAGTGCTCTACGAGCAGTACTTC,CASSQDEGVLYEQYF
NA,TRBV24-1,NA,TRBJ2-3,TGTGCCACCAGTCCACAGGTTATTGGCACAGATACGCAGTATTTT,CATSPQVIGTDTQYF
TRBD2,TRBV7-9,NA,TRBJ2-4,TGTGCCAGCAGCTTAGCGCGGGGAGGGTCGCGTGTGGGAAACATTCAGTACTTC,CASSLARGGSRVGNIQYF
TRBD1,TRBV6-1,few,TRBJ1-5,TGTGCCAGCAGCGTTGGACAGGGAATAATTCAGCCCCAGCATTTT,CASSVGQGIIQPQHF
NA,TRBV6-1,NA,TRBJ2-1,TGTGCCAGCAGCCGCACTAGCAATGAGCAGTTCTTC,CASSRTSNEQFF
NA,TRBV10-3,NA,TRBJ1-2,TGTGCCATCAGGCGGGACACAGACTATGGCTACACCTTC,CAIRRDTDYGYTF
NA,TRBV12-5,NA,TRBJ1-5,TGTGCTAGTGGTTTGGTAGAAGAAGGTCAGCCCCAGCATTTT,CASGLVEEGQPQHF
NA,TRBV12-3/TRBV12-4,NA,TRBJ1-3,TGTGCCAGTCGTTGGGGGCAGGAAAACACCATATATTTT,CASRWGQENTIYF
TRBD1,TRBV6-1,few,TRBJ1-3,TGTGCCAGCAGTGAACGCCACCGACAGGGTGGAAACACCATATATTTT,CASSERHRQGGNTIYF
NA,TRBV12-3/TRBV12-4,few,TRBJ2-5,TGTGCCAGCAGTGACACAGGAGGAGAGACCCAGTACTTC,CASSDTGGETQYF
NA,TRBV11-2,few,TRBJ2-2,TGTGCCAGCAGCTTAAGTTTGCAGGGTGGCACCGGGGAGTTGTTTTTT,CASSLSLQGGTGELFF
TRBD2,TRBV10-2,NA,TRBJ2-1,TGCGCCAGCAGTGGGCGTCTAGCGGTGGTTCATGCTGAGCAGTTCTTC,CASSGRLAVVHAEQFF
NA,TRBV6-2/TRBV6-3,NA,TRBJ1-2,TGTGCCAGCACCGCGGACCTTTTTAGCGGTGGCTACACCTTC,CASTADLFSGGYTF
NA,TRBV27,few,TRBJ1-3,TGTGCCAGCAGTTCGCGGGTCCGCCCTGGAAACACCATATATTTT,CASSSRVRPGNTIYF
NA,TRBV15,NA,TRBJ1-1,TGTGCCACCAGAGCCGGGGGGAATCGAGGGACTGAAGCTCTCTTT,CATRAGGNRGTEALF
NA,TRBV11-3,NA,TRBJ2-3,TGTGCCAGCAGCTTAGCGGGGGCCACAGATACGCAGTATTTT,CASSLAGATDTQYF
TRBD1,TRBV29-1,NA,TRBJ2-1,TGCAGCGTCCGCGGACAGGAAAGAACCTACAATGAGCAGTTCTTC,CSVRGQERTYNEQFF
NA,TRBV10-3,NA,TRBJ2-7,TGTGCCGCAACCCGGGAGCCGTACTACGAGCAGTACTTC,CAATREPYYEQYF
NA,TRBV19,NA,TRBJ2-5,TGTGCCAGTAGTATAGTTCCGGGCCCTCCGCGAGAGACCCAGTACTTC,CASSIVPGPPRETQYF
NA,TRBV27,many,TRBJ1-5,TGTGCCAGCAGTGCGTCGCCCCAGAGCAATCAGCCCCAGCATTTT,CASSASPQSNQPQHF
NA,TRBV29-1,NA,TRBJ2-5,TGCAGCGTTGCCCCACGACGGGAGACCCAGTACTTC,CSVAPRRETQYF
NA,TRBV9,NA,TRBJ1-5,TGTGCCAGCACCGGTTACAGCAGCAATCAGCCCCAGCATTTT,CASTGYSSNQPQHF
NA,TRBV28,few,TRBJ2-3,TGTGCCAGCAGCCCACAGGGAGATACGCAGTATTTT,CASSPQGDTQYF
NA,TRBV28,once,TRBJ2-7,TGTGCCAGCAGCATCATAAGGTACGAGCAGTACTTC,CASSIIRYEQYF
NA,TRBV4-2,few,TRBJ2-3,TGTGCCAGCAGCCAAGAACGGACTGGCACAGATACGCAGTATTTT,CASSQERTGTDTQYF
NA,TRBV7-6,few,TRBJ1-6,TGTGCCAGCAGCCCCTATAATTCACCCCTCCACTTT,CASSPYNSPLHF
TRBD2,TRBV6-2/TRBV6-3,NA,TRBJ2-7,TGTGCCAGCAGTCCTTCTAGCGGGAGAATCCACGAGCAGTACTTC,CASSPSSGRIHEQYF
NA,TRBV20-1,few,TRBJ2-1,TGCAGTGCCAATGCTGCGGACAATGAGCAGTTCTTC,CSANAADNEQFF
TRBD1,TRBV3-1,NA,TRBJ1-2,TGTGCCAGCAGCGAACAGGGGCTGTATGGCTACACCTTC,CASSEQGLYGYTF
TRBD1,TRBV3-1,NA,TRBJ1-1,TGTGCCAGCAGCCGGTGGGGACAGGACATGGAAGCTTTCTTT,CASSRWGQDMEAFF
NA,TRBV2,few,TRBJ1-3,TGTGCCAGCAGTGAAGGGCGGGCAAACTCTGGAAACACCATATATTTT,CASSEGRANSGNTIYF
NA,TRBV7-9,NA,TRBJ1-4,TGTGCCAGCAGCCGTACAGGGAAGGATGAAAAACTGTTTTTT,CASSRTGKDEKLFF
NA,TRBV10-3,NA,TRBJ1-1,TGTGCCGCCGGACGCGGGGGGAGGGACACTGAAGCTTTCTTT,CAAGRGGRDTEAFF